The 14 T cell receptor beta chains below all came from one sample that was sequenced in a study of cytomegalovirus exposure and HLA in healthy donors. The primer mix had 60 Vbeta and 13 Jbeta primers. This table comes from immunoSEQ multiplex PCR, and its TCRdb copy is limited to in-frame clones, with some not included. The sample has 75,000 to 80,000 clones, 72% seen once. Sequenced sample: PBMCs. The source is a man between 60 and 70 years old in good health and CMV-seropositive.

The DNA of the CDR3 is TGTGCCAGCAGCGTAGAACCGACTAGTTGGAACTACGAGCAGTACTTC. Protein product: CASSVEPTSWNYEQYF. The chain recombines TRBV9 with TRBJ2-7; TRBD2 might be the D (6 bases). The CDR3 length is 16 residues. CDR1 is SGDLS, CDR2 YYNGEE, per germline. V lost 0 bases and J 3 bases, leaving 16 bases between the germline ends.

There are a few counts of this clone. The rearrangement joins TRBV2 to TRBJ2-5; 9 positions match TRBD1. The J call is in doubt because the DNA end fits TRBJ2-7 better. Germline V lookup: CDR1 SNHLY, CDR2 FYNNEI. The CDR3 spans 14 residues. In DNA form, the CDR3 reads TGTGCCAGCAGTGAGGGGACAGGGCCTTACGAGCAGTACTTC. Its protein product is CASSEGTGPYEQYF.

The rearrangement uses TRBV7-6 and TRBJ2-1; 7 bases line up with TRBD2. CDR1 is SGHVS, CDR2 FNYEAQ, per germline. This CDR3 has 16 amino acids. V gave up 3 bases and J gave up 5 bases; unmatched junction bases: 10. The CDR3 coding sequence is TGTGCCAGCAGCTTTCGCGGGAGTCGGTACGACAATGAGCAGTTCTTC. It encodes CASSFRGSRYDNEQFF.

The chain uses TRBV11-2 and TRBJ2-3; D is unresolved. The V gene lost 7 bases and the J gene lost 6 bases, with 8 bases spanning the gap. The V gene's germline CDR1 is SGHAT and CDR2 FQNNGV. This CDR3 contains 11 residues. The CDR3 DNA sequence: TGTGCCAGCACTGACTTGGATACGCAGTATTTT. Encoded protein: CASTDLDTQYF.

This clone showed up many times. The chain couples TRBV6-5 to TRBJ1-4; D is possibly TRBD1 (5 bases). The CDR3 runs to 13 residues. Germline CDR1 and CDR2: MNHEY and SVGAGI. Trimming pared 10 bases from V and 4 bases from J, leaving 13 bases between. The CDR3 nucleotides read TGTGCCACCCGGGCCGACAGTAATGAAAAACTGTTTTTT. This encodes CATRADSNEKLFF.

The V gene is TRBV7-3, the J gene TRBJ2-3, with D possibly matching TRBD2 (5 bases). V was cut by 4 bases and J by 4 bases, with 9 bases left in between. Germline lookup yields CDR1 SGHTA and CDR2 FQGTGA. CDR3 length: 13 residues. This CDR3 reads CASSWKEADTQYF. The CDR3 DNA sequence: TGTGCCAGCAGCTGGAAGGAGGCAGATACGCAGTATTTT.

This clone was counted between two and nine times. The chain has TRBV28 and TRBJ1-6, with 8 bases identical to TRBD1. The CDR3 has 15 residues. Germline V gene sequence: CDR1 MDHEN, CDR2 SYDVKM. With V trimmed by 7 bases and J by 8 bases, 10 bases remained unmatched. Here the CDR3 reads CASIGQTGDHSPLHF. DNA of the CDR3: TGTGCCAGCATCGGTCAGACAGGGGATCATTCACCCCTCCACTTT.

In DNA, the CDR3 is TGTGCCAGCAGCCCAATGGACAGGACCTACGAGCAGTACTTC. Protein sequence: CASSPMDRTYEQYF. The rearrangement links TRBV27 to TRBJ2-7; 7 nucleotides match TRBD1. CDR3 length: 14 residues. The junction had 7 bases not matched to a gene; V was cut back by 6 bases and J by 2 bases. Germline values: CDR1 MNHEY, CDR2 SMNVEV (reference sequence).

The rearrangement links TRBV19 to TRBJ1-2; TRBD1 aligns across 10 bases. The CDR3 loop spans 16 amino acids. The V gene's germline CDR1 is LNHDA and CDR2 SQIVND (reference sequence). The junction had 8 bases not matched to a gene; V was cut back by 6 bases and J by 1 base. The CDR3 reads CASRGQGERSNYGYTF. As DNA, the CDR3 is TGTGCCAGTAGAGGACAGGGGGAACGAAGTAACTATGGCTACACCTTC. Combining the CDR3 with reference TRBV19 and TRBJ1-2 gives the whole variable domain DGGITQSPKYLFRKEGQNVTLSCEQNLNHDAMYWYRQDPGQGLRLIYYSQIVNDFQKGDIAEGYSVSREKKESFPLTVTSAQKNPTAFYLCASRGQGERSNYGYTFGSGTRLTVV.

The sample holds a few counts of this clone. This rearrangement joins TRBV5-1 to TRBJ2-5; 11 nucleotides align to TRBD2. CDR3 size: 17 residues. In germline, CDR1 is SGHRS, CDR2 YFSETQ. Germline trimming cut 0 bases from V and 2 bases from J; bases unmatched to any gene: 6. The CDR3 loop is CASSLDPSGGSQETQYF. The CDR3 DNA reads TGCGCCAGCAGCTTGGACCCTAGCGGGGGGTCACAAGAGACCCAGTACTTC.

This sequence joins TRBV14 and TRBJ2-3; D perhaps matches TRBD2 (5 bases). Trimming cost V 4 bases and J 3 bases, with 14 bases left between them. Per germline, CDR1 SGHDN and CDR2 FVKESK. The CDR3 length is 15 residues. CDR3 loop: CASSRSIRGTDTQYF. The CDR3 DNA is TGTGCCAGCAGCCGAAGCATACGGGGTACAGATACGCAGTATTTT.

The rearrangement uses TRBV4-1 and TRBJ1-2, with 9 nucleotides matching TRBD1. Germline V lookup: CDR1 MGHRA, CDR2 YSYEKL. Trimming removed 6 bases from V and 4 bases from J; junction bases left unmatched: 6. This CDR3 is 14 amino acids long. The CDR3 loop reads CASSPDRGFYGYTF. The CDR3 DNA is TGCGCCAGCAGTCCAGACAGGGGGTTCTATGGCTACACCTTC.

V is TRBV7-3 and J is TRBJ2-5; possibly TRBD2 for D (6 bases). Deletions cut 6 bases from V and 3 bases from J, with 17 bases between. From germline, CDR1 is SGHTA and CDR2 FQGTGA. The CDR3 consists of 15 residues. DNA for the CDR3: TGTGCCAGCAGTCGCGGCGGGACCGTTGAAGAGACCCAGTACTTC. It translates to CASSRGGTVEETQYF.

There are a few counts of this clone. The CDR3 DNA reads as TGCGCCAGCAGCTTGGGGATTCGGGGAAGATCGGCGGAAGAGACCCAGTACTTC. Protein: CASSLGIRGRSAEETQYF. The chain links TRBV5-1 to TRBJ2-5, with D perhaps TRBD2 (5 bases). Germline V gene sequence: CDR1 SGHRS, CDR2 YFSETQ. This CDR3 spans 18 amino acids. V shed 0 bases and J shed 3 bases, with 21 bases lying between them.